Detailed here is one TCR beta chain. Germline assignment: CDR1 SQVTM and CDR2 ANQGSEA. The CDR3 contains 15 residues. Deletions cut 1 base from V and 3 bases from J, with 16 bases between. The PCR used 60 Vbeta and 13 Jbeta primers. Libraries were prepared by immunoSEQ multiplex PCR; TCRdb keeps only in-frame clonotypes and omits some of them. Of tens of thousands of clones listed, roughly 72% were seen once; the top ten hold about 9.1%. The data belong to a study of cytomegalovirus exposure and HLA in healthy donors. The chain couples TRBV29-1 to TRBJ2-7, with a weak D call TRBD1 (6 bases). The receptor was isolated from a woman in her forties or fifties in good health and CMV-seronegative. Input material: PBMCs. CDR3 in amino acids: CSVEGVQGSIYEQYF. DNA for the CDR3: TGCAGCGTTGAAGGGGTACAGGGCAGTATCTACGAGCAGTACTTC.